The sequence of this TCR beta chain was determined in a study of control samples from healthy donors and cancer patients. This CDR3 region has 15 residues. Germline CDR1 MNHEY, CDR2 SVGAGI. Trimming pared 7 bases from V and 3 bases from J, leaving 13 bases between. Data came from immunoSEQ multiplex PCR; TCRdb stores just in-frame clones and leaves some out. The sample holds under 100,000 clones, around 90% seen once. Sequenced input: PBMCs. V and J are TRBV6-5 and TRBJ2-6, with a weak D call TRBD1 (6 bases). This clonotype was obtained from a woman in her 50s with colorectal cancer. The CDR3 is CASIPRGGGANVLTF. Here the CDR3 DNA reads TGTGCCAGCATCCCCAGGGGCGGTGGGGCCAACGTCCTGACTTTC.